This T cell receptor beta chain was sequenced during a study of neurological immune-mediated disorders (dated by TCRdb to about 2019). Regarding the complete study: Using UMI-based sequencing, the study compared peripheral blood TCR-beta repertoires from patients with HTLV-I-associated myelopathy (HAM/TSP), patients with multiple sclerosis, and healthy controls. Alongside PBMC samples, the set of 106 TCR-beta libraries contained longitudinal samples, technical triplicates, and paired CD4+ and CD8+ T-cell subsets that had been sorted. To precisely calculate how much the frequency of each individual clone varied, libraries were sequenced in technical triplicate. The cohort was made up of 68 subjects, consisting of roughly 14 HAM/TSP patients, about 35 multiple sclerosis patients and 20 or so healthy controls. Results and caveats for the whole study, not just this receptor: No identical CDR3 amino acid sequences were found to be shared among expanded clones across subjects, suggesting that TCR-beta repertoires were private in all groups. TCR clonal expansion was greatest in HAM/TSP patients and smallest in MS patients, who ranked below even healthy controls.

cDNA was synthesized by template-switch 5'RACE using a primer with a 10-nucleotide random unique molecular identifier that tagged each TCR transcript. Each sequencing run produced over 160 million TCR-beta sequences covering 15-18 subjects. The RNeasy kit was used for extraction of total RNA. Using the KAPA Real-time Library Amplification kit, TCR-beta VDJ regions were amplified with primers for the TCR constant region and the 5'RACE anchor. A first PCR added sample indexes and Illumina adaptors, after which a second PCR increased the library yield. The roughly 650 bp TCR product was size-selected on a 2% E-gel SizeSelection system after Ampure bead purification. Before pooling, libraries had their quality checked on a Bioanalyzer, their concentration measured with Qubit, and their quantity determined with the Kapa Library Quantification kit. Libraries were sequenced paired-end 2 x 150 bp on an Illumina HiSeq 2500. To increase sequence diversity, about 25-30% phiX was spiked into each library pool. Processing in the source paper ran as follows. Quality-filtered reads were processed with the UMI-based MiGEC pipeline, which removed over 75% of raw TCR sequences during error correction. VDJ genes were aligned to IMGT germline references, and clonotypes were defined by unique CDR3 amino acid sequence plus V-J genes. Clonal expansion, Shannon diversity, and CDR3 relatedness (CalcPairwiseDistances, ClusterSamples) were evaluated with VDJtools, and phylogenetic trees were built with CLCbio workbench. Expanded clones were defined as having at least 8 unique UMIs, based on coefficient-of-variation modelling across technical triplicates. TCRdb passed the public sequencing reads through fastp at Q25 and MiXCR, retaining productive beta sequences. Rows are unified per CDR3 protein, each entry keeping the most common DNA and genes. TCRdb, not the authors, supplied the V and J calls. The sample table lists about 44,000 distinct CDR3 sequences, around a fifth of them with a count of one. The ten largest clones capture around 4.7% of the sample.

The germline V gene encodes CDR1 SEHNR and CDR2 FQNEAQ (reference sequence). The CDR3 spans 13 residues, from the cysteine through the phenylalanine. Only the CDR3 DNA stays, 39 bases, in frame from base 1. The V end loses 8 bases and the J end loses 4 bases, and a stretch of 14 bases separates them. Of note for this clonotype: Its antigen has not been determined. No much larger clonotype is one base removed from it; base qualities were not supplied.

The sample's time point label is to be understood as: technical triplicate 3. Libraries from unsorted PBMCs were made from 2 million PBMCs kept in RNAlater at -80 degrees C until RNA extraction. Peripheral blood was subjected to Ficoll-Hypaque density gradient centrifugation to isolate PBMCs, which were then cryopreserved in liquid nitrogen. Recombination linked TRBV7-9 to TRBJ2-5; the D gene is possibly TRBD2, with 6 bases matching. Sequencing input: PBMCs. The receptor's source is a man aged 55 to 70 with HTLV-1-associated myelopathy (HAM/TSP). This receptor has the CDR3 CASCVDGGETQYF. The base sequence is TGTGCCAGCTGCGTAGACGGGGGAGAGACCCAGTACTTC.